Below are 31 T cell receptor beta chains sequenced from a single sample in a study of beta chain features in type 1 diabetes. Expressed TCRB transcripts were sequenced because the isolated RNA had all been reverse transcribed beforehand. Assay used: immunoSEQ multiplex PCR; TCRdb lists only in-frame clones, some missing. The sample contains approximately 340,000 clones, approximately 15% of which appear only once. The specimen was naive CD4+ T cells from blood. The receptors come from a woman aged 18-29 years in good health.

The V gene is TRBV15, the J gene TRBJ1-4; D unclear. The CDR3 totals 14 residues. V was pared by 3 bases and J by 3 bases, with 8 bases between. The germline CDR1 and CDR2 sequences are LNHNV and YYDKDF (reference sequence). Written as DNA, the CDR3 is TGTGCCACCAGCAGGGGAGGCGCTAATGAAAAACTGTTTTTT. Amino acids: CATSRGGANEKLFF.

The table lists this clone with a few counts. V usage is TRBV7-2 and J usage is TRBJ2-3; D remains ambiguous. CDR3 size: 12 residues. Germline V gives CDR1 SGHTA, CDR2 FQGNSA. The V and J ends lost 4 bases and 5 bases respectively, with 7 bases between them. CDR3 amino acids: CASSWRGDTQYF. CDR3 bases: TGTGCCAGCAGCTGGAGAGGAGATACGCAGTATTTT. The whole variable domain, remainder taken from reference TRBV7-2 and TRBJ2-3, is GAGVSQSPSNKVTEKGKDVELRCDPISGHTALYWYRQSLGQGLEFLIYFQGNSAPDKSGLPSDRFSAERTGGSVSTLTIQRTQQEDSAVYLCASSWRGDTQYFGPGTRLTVL.

The chain joins TRBV28 to TRBJ1-4; 8 nucleotides line up with TRBD1. V was clipped by 6 bases and J by 14 bases; unmatched bases: 5. CDR3 length: 11 amino acids. Germline CDR1 is MDHEN and CDR2 is SYDVKM. The CDR3 reads CASSDRGTLFF. In nucleotides, the CDR3 is TGTGCCAGCAGCGACAGGGGTACCCTGTTTTTT.

This clone turned up a few times. This sequence joins TRBV7-9 and TRBJ1-2; TRBD1 agrees at 7 bases. The junction had 3 bases not matched to a gene; V was cut back by 0 bases and J by 5 bases. Germline assignment: CDR1 SEHNR and CDR2 FQNEAQ (reference sequence). The CDR3 runs 14 residues. Here the CDR3 reads CASSLAGGSYGYTF. CDR3 DNA: TGTGCCAGCAGCTTAGCAGGGGGCAGTTATGGCTACACCTTC. Looking up the rest from reference TRBV7-9 and TRBJ1-2 gives the full variable domain: DTGVSQNPRHKITKRGQNVTFRCDPISEHNRLYWYRQTLGQGPEFLTYFQNEAQLEKSRLLSDRFSAERPKGSFSTLEIQRTEQGDSAMYLCASSLAGGSYGYTFGSGTRLTVV.

This clone was seen a few times. This chain links TRBV11-2 with TRBJ2-1, with no clear D. V was trimmed by 0 bases and J by 2 bases, leaving 8 bases between them. There are 15 residues in the CDR3. Germline V gives CDR1 SGHAT, CDR2 FQNNGV. CDR3: CASSLDLSTYNEQFF. DNA of the CDR3: TGTGCCAGCAGCTTAGATCTCAGTACCTACAATGAGCAGTTCTTC.

The CDR3 loop is CASSQAASGKGEQFF. CDR3 bases: TGTGCCAGCAGCCAAGCGGCGTCAGGGAAAGGTGAGCAGTTCTTC. V and J are TRBV14 and TRBJ2-1; D possibly corresponds to TRBD1 (5 bases). CDR3 length equals 15 residues. The V and J ends lost 1 base and 9 bases respectively, with 16 bases between them. CDR1 and CDR2 from the germline V gene are SGHDN and FVKESK.

This clone appeared a few times. CDR3 in amino acids: CASSVRGPGNTIYF. In DNA form, the CDR3 reads TGTGCCAGCAGCGTCAGGGGCCCTGGAAACACCATATATTTT. This chain joins TRBV5-6 and TRBJ1-3; D may be TRBD1 (6 bases). V shed 4 bases and J shed 2 bases, with 10 bases lying between them. The CDR3 extends over 14 amino acids. Germline CDR1 reads SGHDT; CDR2 reads YYEEEE.

This rearrangement joins TRBV28 to TRBJ2-5; weak D call: TRBD1 (5 bases). The CDR3 extends over 14 amino acids. Germline values: CDR1 MDHEN, CDR2 SYDVKM. The V and J ends lost 3 bases and 4 bases respectively, with 12 bases between them. The CDR3 DNA is TGTGCCAGCAGTTTTGATTCAGGGCGAGAGACCCAGTACTTC. Translating it yields CASSFDSGRETQYF.

This clone has more than one count but fewer than ten. Here the CDR3 DNA reads TGTGCCAGCAGCCGCAGGACTCTAGCCAAAAACATTCAGTACTTC. Residues: CASSRRTLAKNIQYF. The chain is built from TRBV28 and TRBJ2-4; perhaps TRBD2 as D (5 bases). Germline V gene lookup returns CDR1 MDHEN and CDR2 SYDVKM. V was clipped by 6 bases and J by 0 bases, with 12 bases between them. CDR3 length equals 15 residues.

The chain is built from TRBV6-5 and TRBJ1-2, with 11 bases matching TRBD1. The CDR3 sequence is 14 residues long. Germline values: CDR1 MNHEY, CDR2 SVGAGI. The ends lost 6 bases at V and 14 bases at J; junction bases unmatched: 14. The CDR3: CASSHSGQGGKKTF. The CDR3 nucleotides are TGTGCCAGCAGCCACTCGGGACAGGGGGGGAAAAAGACCTTC.

This clone was detected a few times. The chain joins TRBV28 to TRBJ2-3; the D gene is possibly TRBD2 (6 bases). CDR1 and CDR2 (germline): MDHEN, SYDVKM. V was cut by 3 bases and J by 4 bases, with 14 bases left in between. The CDR3 runs to 15 residues. The chain's CDR3 is CASSLRGSTADTQYF. DNA for the CDR3: TGTGCCAGCAGTTTGCGGGGTTCCACCGCAGATACGCAGTATTTT.

The V gene is TRBV5-5, the J gene TRBJ2-1; the match to TRBD1 covers 11 bases. The germline V gene has CDR1 SGHKS and CDR2 YYEKEE (reference sequence). This CDR3 spans 15 amino acids. J was trimmed by 4 bases and V by 5 bases; bases with no gene match: 5. The CDR3: CASRYRDRGYNEQFF. The CDR3 nucleotides read TGTGCCAGCAGATACCGGGACAGGGGGTACAATGAGCAGTTCTTC.

The CDR3 DNA reads as TGCAGCGTTGAAAATAGTAGGGACAGGGATTGCGGCACTGAAGCTTTCTTT. It specifies CSVENSRDRDCGTEAFF. V gene TRBV29-1 combines with J gene TRBJ1-1; 9 bases align to TRBD1. Germline CDR1 is SQVTM and CDR2 is ANQGSEA. With V trimmed by 2 bases and J by 4 bases, 14 bases remained unmatched. There are 17 residues in the CDR3.

This clone was counted only a few times. The rearrangement links TRBV6-1 to TRBJ1-1, with D perhaps matching TRBD1 (6 bases). From germline, CDR1 is MNHNS and CDR2 SASEGT. Trimming cost V 5 bases and J 4 bases, with 11 bases left between them. The CDR3 totals 13 residues. CDR3 sequence: CASSPTGTTEAFF. CDR3 nucleotide sequence: TGTGCCAGCAGTCCAACAGGGACCACTGAAGCTTTCTTT.

The V gene is TRBV28, the J gene TRBJ2-7; D perhaps matches TRBD1 (6 bases). This CDR3 spans 16 amino acids. Germline CDR1 reads MDHEN; CDR2 reads SYDVKM. Trimming removed 6 bases at V and 2 bases at J, with 20 bases between. For the CDR3, the DNA is TGTGCCAGCAGGACCGGACAGATCGACGTTCCCTACGAGCAGTACTTC. It yields the protein CASRTGQIDVPYEQYF.

This chain links TRBV5-1 with TRBJ2-5, with a weak D call TRBD1 (6 bases). V gave up 2 bases and J gave up 4 bases, with 12 bases separating them. CDR3 length: 14 amino acids. Germline V CDR1 and CDR2: SGHRS, YFSETQ. The CDR3 DNA sequence: TGCGCCAGCAGCTTTTATGACAGGCTAGAGACCCAGTACTTC. Its protein is CASSFYDRLETQYF. Based on the CDR3 plus reference TRBV5-1 and TRBJ2-5, the full variable domain is KAGVTQTPRYLIKTRGQQVTLSCSPISGHRSVSWYQQTPGQGLQFLFEYFSETQRNKGNFPGRFSGRQFSNSRSEMNVSTLELGDSALYLCASSFYDRLETQYFGPGTRLLVL.

The rearrangement uses TRBV29-1 and TRBJ1-2; TRBD1 might be the D (5 bases). The V and J ends lost 4 bases and 7 bases respectively, with 10 bases between them. The germline gives CDR1 SQVTM, CDR2 ANQGSEA. This CDR3 region has 11 residues. Here the CDR3 reads CSVGRAGGYTF. In nucleotides, the CDR3 is TGCAGCGTTGGCAGGGCTGGTGGCTACACCTTC.

This clone was found a few times. This chain's CDR3 is CASSDRRRDEQFF. The CDR3 DNA reads TGTGCCAGTAGTGACAGGAGACGAGATGAGCAGTTCTTC. The chain links TRBV19 to TRBJ2-1; a possible D gene is TRBD1 (6 bases). Between the trimmed V and J ends, which lost 5 bases and 8 bases, there was a span of 13 bases. Germline CDR1 is LNHDA and CDR2 is SQIVND (reference sequence). The CDR3 length is 13 residues.

The chain joins TRBV6-5 to TRBJ2-1; possibly TRBD2 for D (6 bases). The V end was cut by 2 bases, the J end by 7 bases, with 12 bases between. Germline V gene sequence: CDR1 MNHEY, CDR2 SVGAGI. The CDR3 contains 14 residues. The CDR3 is CASSYGGGTNEQFF. The CDR3 bases are TGTGCCAGCAGTTACGGGGGAGGAACGAATGAGCAGTTCTTC.

This clone was counted between two and nine times. The rearrangement joins TRBV28 to TRBJ1-1; the match to TRBD1 covers 12 bases. Germline V CDR1 and CDR2: MDHEN, SYDVKM. J lost 1 base, V lost 11 bases, and 11 bases had no gene match. The CDR3 extends over 16 amino acids. The CDR3 loop reads CALNTGQGARNTEAFF. The CDR3 DNA sequence: TGTGCCCTAAACACGGGACAGGGGGCGCGGAACACTGAAGCTTTCTTT.

The J gene is TRBJ2-7, the V gene TRBV15; D might be TRBD2 (7 bases). With 1 base removed from V and 2 bases from J, the gap between germline ends came to 9 bases. This CDR3 is 14 amino acids long. Per germline, CDR1 LNHNV and CDR2 YYDKDF (reference sequence). Here the CDR3 reads CATSRGGGAYEQYF. The CDR3 coding sequence is TGTGCCACCAGCAGAGGGGGGGGCGCCTACGAGCAGTACTTC. Using reference TRBV15 and TRBJ2-7 for the parts outside the CDR3, the full variable domain is DAMVIQNPRYQVTQFGKPVTLSCSQTLNHNVMYWYQQKSSQAPKLLFHYYDKDFNNEADTPDNFQSRRPNTSFCFLDIRSPGLGDTAMYLCATSRGGGAYEQYFGPGTRLTVT.

This clone was seen a handful of times. V is TRBV30 and J is TRBJ2-3; 7 bases agree with TRBD2. CDR3 length: 14 residues. The V segment lost 4 bases and the J segment 1 base; nucleotides outside the gene matches: 5. CDR1 and CDR2 from the germline V gene are GTSNPN and SVGIG (reference sequence). CDR3 DNA: TGTGCCTGGAACTCGGGAGGAGGCACAGATACGCAGTATTTT. Encoded protein: CAWNSGGGTDTQYF.

The V and J genes are TRBV30 and TRBJ2-5, with D perhaps TRBD2 (6 bases). The CDR3 has 15 amino acids. From germline, CDR1 is GTSNPN and CDR2 SVGIG (reference sequence). Trimming shortened V by 0 bases and J by 8 bases, and 19 bases separated the two germline ends. The CDR3: CAWSVPVQRAYTQYF. The CDR3, as DNA: TGTGCCTGGAGTGTACCCGTCCAGCGGGCTTACACCCAGTACTTC.

This clone has only a few counts. The chain carries TRBV15 and TRBJ2-7; 7 positions match TRBD2. V lost 5 bases to trimming and J lost 2 bases; unmatched junction nucleotides: 9. Germline CDR1 LNHNV, CDR2 YYDKDF (reference sequence). The CDR3 sequence is 15 residues long. In DNA, the CDR3 is TGTGCCACCAGCGGGCGTCCGGGACTACCCTACGAGCAGTACTTC. Amino acid sequence: CATSGRPGLPYEQYF.

The table lists this clone with a few counts. The chain links TRBV9 to TRBJ2-3; 8 bases line up with TRBD2. The V gene's germline CDR1 is SGDLS and CDR2 YYNGEE. V trimming: 4 bases; J trimming: 0 bases; junction bases outside the gene matches: 7. This CDR3 region has 16 residues. The CDR3 DNA sequence: TGTGCCAGCAGCCCGAGTCCTAGCGGGAGCACAGATACGCAGTATTTT. Its translation is CASSPSPSGSTDTQYF.

The CDR3 loop is CATSRVAYGYTF. The CDR3 nucleotides are TGTGCCACCAGCAGAGTAGCCTATGGCTACACCTTC. The chain couples TRBV15 to TRBJ1-2; D is unclear. The CDR3 is 12 amino acids. The ends were cut back, 1 base at V and 4 bases at J, with 4 bases in the middle. Germline V gene lookup returns CDR1 LNHNV and CDR2 YYDKDF (reference sequence).

A few counts support this clone. The chain combines TRBV10-3 with TRBJ1-2; possible D gene TRBD1, 5 bases. V was trimmed by 0 bases and J by 2 bases, leaving 7 bases between them. Germline CDR1 and CDR2: ENHRY and SYGVKD. CDR3 length: 14 residues. CDR3 sequence: CAISESSGNYGYTF. The CDR3 DNA reads as TGTGCCATCAGTGAGTCGTCAGGGAACTATGGCTACACCTTC.

Comment on this clone: Other DNA sequences in the sample encode the same CDR3. The chain uses TRBV27 and TRBJ1-5; the D gene is possibly TRBD1 (5 bases). Germline V gives CDR1 MNHEY, CDR2 SMNVEV (reference sequence). The CDR3 spans 13 residues. The V end lost 6 bases, the J end lost 2 bases, and 8 bases lay between the germline ends. The CDR3 DNA sequence: TGTGCCAGCAGCTTCAGGGGCAATCAGCCCCAGCATTTT. It is translated as CASSFRGNQPQHF.

This clone was counted only a few times. Additional DNA sequences in this sample encode the identical CDR3. The chain uses TRBV6-6 and TRBJ1-1; TRBD1 aligns across 7 bases. Germline CDR1 is MNHNY and CDR2 is SVGAGI (reference sequence). After removal of 6 bases from V and 1 base from J, the junction contained 2 bases not matched to a gene. The CDR3 is 13 residues long. CDR3 residues: CASSRQGNTEAFF. In DNA, the CDR3 is TGTGCCAGCAGCCGACAGGGGAACACTGAAGCTTTCTTT.

The V call is TRBV10-2, the J call TRBJ2-7; D remains ambiguous. The CDR3 is made up of 14 amino acids. CDR1 and CDR2 (germline): WSHSY, SAAADI. V dropped 6 bases and J dropped 3 bases, with 15 bases sitting between them. CDR3 DNA sequence: TGCGCCAGCAGCGGCAGGTCAGGCGACTACGAGCAGTACTTC. It encodes CASSGRSGDYEQYF.

This clone was detected a few times. This chain connects TRBV30 to TRBJ2-6; D possibly corresponds to TRBD1 (6 bases). This CDR3 contains 16 residues. Trimming left V 4 bases short and J 0 bases short, with 13 bases between. Germline loops: CDR1 GTSNPN, CDR2 SVGIG (reference sequence). In nucleotides, the CDR3 is TGTGCCTGGACTCTACCACAGGGCTCTGGGGCCAACGTCCTGACTTTC. This encodes CAWTLPQGSGANVLTF.